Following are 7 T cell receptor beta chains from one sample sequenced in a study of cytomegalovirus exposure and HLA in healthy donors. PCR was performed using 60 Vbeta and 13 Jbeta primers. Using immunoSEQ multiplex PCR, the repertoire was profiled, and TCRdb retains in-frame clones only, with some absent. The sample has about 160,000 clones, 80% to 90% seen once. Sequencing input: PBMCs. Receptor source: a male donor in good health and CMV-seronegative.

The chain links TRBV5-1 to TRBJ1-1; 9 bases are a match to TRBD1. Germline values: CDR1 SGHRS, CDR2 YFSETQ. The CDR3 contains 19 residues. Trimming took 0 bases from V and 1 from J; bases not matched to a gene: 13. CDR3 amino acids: CASSLVTTGGYGTNTEAFF. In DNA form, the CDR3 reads TGCGCCAGCAGCTTGGTGACGACAGGGGGATATGGGACGAACACTGAAGCTTTCTTT.

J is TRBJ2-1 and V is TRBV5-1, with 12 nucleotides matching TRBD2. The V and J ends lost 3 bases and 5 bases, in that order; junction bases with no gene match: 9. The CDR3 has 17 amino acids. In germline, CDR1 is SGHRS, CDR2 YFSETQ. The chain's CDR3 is CASSSKTGTSGHNEQFF. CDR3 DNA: TGCGCCAGCAGCTCTAAAACCGGGACTAGCGGGCACAATGAGCAGTTCTTC.

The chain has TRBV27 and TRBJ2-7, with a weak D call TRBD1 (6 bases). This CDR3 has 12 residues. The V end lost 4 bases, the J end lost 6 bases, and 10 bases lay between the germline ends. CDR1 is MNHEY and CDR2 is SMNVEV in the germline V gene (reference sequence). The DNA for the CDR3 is TGTGCCAGCAGTTCTCGAGGGGGCGAGCAGTACTTC. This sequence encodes CASSSRGGEQYF.

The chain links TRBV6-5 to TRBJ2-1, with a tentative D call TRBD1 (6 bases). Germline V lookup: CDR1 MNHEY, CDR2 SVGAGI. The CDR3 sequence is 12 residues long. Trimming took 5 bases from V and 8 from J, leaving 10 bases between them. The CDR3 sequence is CASSPGAYEQFF. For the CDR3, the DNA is TGTGCCAGCAGTCCAGGGGCTTATGAGCAGTTCTTC.

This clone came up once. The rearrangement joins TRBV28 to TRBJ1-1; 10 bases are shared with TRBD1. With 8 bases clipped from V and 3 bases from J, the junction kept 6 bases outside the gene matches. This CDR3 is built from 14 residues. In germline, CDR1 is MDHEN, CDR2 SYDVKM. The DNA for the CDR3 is TGTGCCAGCGGACAGGGGGTAGGGTACACTGAAGCTTTCTTT. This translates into CASGQGVGYTEAFF.

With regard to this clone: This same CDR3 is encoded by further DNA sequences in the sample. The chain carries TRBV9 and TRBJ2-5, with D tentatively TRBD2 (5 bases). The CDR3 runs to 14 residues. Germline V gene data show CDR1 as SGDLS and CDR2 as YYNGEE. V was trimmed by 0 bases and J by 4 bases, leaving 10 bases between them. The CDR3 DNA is TGTGCCAGCAGCGTAGGAGGGTCCGGAGAGACCCAGTACTTC. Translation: CASSVGGSGETQYF. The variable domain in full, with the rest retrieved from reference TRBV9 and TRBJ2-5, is DSGVTQTPKHLITATGQRVTLRCSPRSGDLSVYWYQQSLDQGLQFLIQYYNGEERAKGNILERFSAQQFPDLHSELNLSSLELGDSALYFCASSVGGSGETQYFGPGTRLLVL.

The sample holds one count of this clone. CDR3 sequence (DNA): TGTGCCAGCAGCGTAGCTGAGGGTGGTACGCAGTATTTT. This translates into CASSVAEGGTQYF. The V and J genes are TRBV9 and TRBJ2-3, with D possibly TRBD2 on 5 matching bases. The CDR3 contains 13 residues. Germline CDR1 and CDR2: SGDLS and YYNGEE. With 0 bases removed from V and 8 bases from J, the gap between germline ends came to 10 bases. Using reference TRBV9 and TRBJ2-3 for the parts outside the CDR3, the full variable domain is DSGVTQTPKHLITATGQRVTLRCSPRSGDLSVYWYQQSLDQGLQFLIQYYNGEERAKGNILERFSAQQFPDLHSELNLSSLELGDSALYFCASSVAEGGTQYFGPGTRLTVL.